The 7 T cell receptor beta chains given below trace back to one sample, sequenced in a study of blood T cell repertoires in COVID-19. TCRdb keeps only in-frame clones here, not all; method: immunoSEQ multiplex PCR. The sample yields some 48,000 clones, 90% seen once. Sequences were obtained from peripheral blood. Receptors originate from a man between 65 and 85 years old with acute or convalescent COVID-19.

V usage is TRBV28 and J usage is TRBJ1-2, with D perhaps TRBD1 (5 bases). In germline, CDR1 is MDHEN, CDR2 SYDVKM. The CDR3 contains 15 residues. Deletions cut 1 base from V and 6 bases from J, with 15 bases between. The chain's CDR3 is CASSLYPQVEDGYTF. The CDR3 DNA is TGTGCCAGCAGTTTATACCCACAGGTCGAAGATGGCTACACCTTC.

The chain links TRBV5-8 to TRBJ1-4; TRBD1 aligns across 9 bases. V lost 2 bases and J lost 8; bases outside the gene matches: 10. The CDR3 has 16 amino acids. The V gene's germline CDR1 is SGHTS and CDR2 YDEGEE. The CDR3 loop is CASSLGTGNFGEKLFF. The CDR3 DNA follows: TGTGCCAGCAGCTTAGGGACAGGGAACTTTGGAGAAAAACTGTTTTTT. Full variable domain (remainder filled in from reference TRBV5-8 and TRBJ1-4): EAGVTQSPTHLIKTRGQQATLRCSPISGHTSVYWYQQALGLGLQFLLWYDEGEERNRGNFPPRFSGRQFPNYSSELNVNALELEDSALYLCASSLGTGNFGEKLFFGSGTQLSVL.

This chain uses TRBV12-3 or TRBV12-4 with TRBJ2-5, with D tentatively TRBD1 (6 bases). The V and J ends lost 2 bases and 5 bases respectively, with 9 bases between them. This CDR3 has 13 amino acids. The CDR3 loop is CASSLFRGETQYF. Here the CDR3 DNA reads TGTGCCAGCAGTTTATTTAGGGGGGAGACCCAGTACTTC.

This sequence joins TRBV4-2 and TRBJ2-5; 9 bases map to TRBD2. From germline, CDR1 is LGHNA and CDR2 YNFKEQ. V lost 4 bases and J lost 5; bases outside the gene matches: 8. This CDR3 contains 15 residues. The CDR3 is CASSPLPSGAETQYF. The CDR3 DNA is TGTGCCAGCAGCCCTTTGCCTAGCGGGGCGGAGACCCAGTACTTC.

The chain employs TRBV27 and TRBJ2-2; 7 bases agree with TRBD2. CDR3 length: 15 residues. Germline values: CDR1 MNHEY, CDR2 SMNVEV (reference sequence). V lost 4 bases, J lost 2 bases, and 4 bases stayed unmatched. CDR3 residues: CASSSQRGNTGELFF. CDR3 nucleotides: TGTGCCAGCAGTTCCCAGCGGGGCAACACCGGGGAGCTGTTTTTT.

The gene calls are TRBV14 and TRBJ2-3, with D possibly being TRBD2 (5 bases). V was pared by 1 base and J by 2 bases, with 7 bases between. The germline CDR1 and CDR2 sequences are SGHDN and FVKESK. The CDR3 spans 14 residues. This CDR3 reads CASSQGLATDTQYF. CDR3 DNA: TGTGCCAGCAGCCAAGGCCTAGCCACAGATACGCAGTATTTT.

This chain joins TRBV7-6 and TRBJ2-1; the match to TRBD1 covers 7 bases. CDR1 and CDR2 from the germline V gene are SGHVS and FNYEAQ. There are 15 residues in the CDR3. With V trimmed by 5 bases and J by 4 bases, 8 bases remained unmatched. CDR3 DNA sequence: TGTGCCAGCAGCCCGGGACAGAGCTTATACAATGAGCAGTTCTTC. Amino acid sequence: CASSPGQSLYNEQFF.